One sample yielded the 18 T cell receptor beta chains listed below, sequenced in a study of T cell responses to AZD1222 COVID-19 vaccine. TCRdb keeps only in-frame clones here, not all; method: immunoSEQ multiplex PCR. Seen here are 73,000 or so clones, 75% to 85% observed once, and the top ten hold around 5%. The sequences come from peripheral blood, collected on day 0 of AZD1222 vaccination. The receptors stem from an adult in good health.

The chain is built from TRBV11-2 and TRBJ2-5, with TRBD2 as a possible D gene (6 bases). The V end was cut by 8 bases, the J end by 1 base, with 11 bases between. Germline-derived CDR1 and CDR2 are SGHAT and FQNNGV. CDR3 length: 13 residues. CDR3 residues: CASSRGSQETQYF. In DNA, the CDR3 is TGTGCCAGCTCCCGGGGGAGCCAAGAGACCCAGTACTTC. The whole variable domain, remainder taken from reference TRBV11-2 and TRBJ2-5, is EAGVAQSPRYKIIEKRQSVAFWCNPISGHATLYWYQQILGQGPKLLIQFQNNGVVDDSQLPKDRFSAERLKGVDSTLKIQPAKLEDSAVYLCASSRGSQETQYFGPGTRLLVL.

The V and J genes are TRBV19 and TRBJ1-2, with D maybe TRBD1 (5 bases). The CDR3 has 13 residues. The V gene's germline CDR1 is LNHDA and CDR2 SQIVND (reference sequence). The ends were cut back, 2 bases at V and 8 bases at J, with 12 bases in the middle. CDR3 protein: CASSITGGLGYTF. The CDR3 bases are TGTGCCAGTAGTATAACGGGGGGACTCGGCTACACCTTC.

With respect to this clone: The junction differs from germline at one of its ends, possibly a read error. CDR3 loop: CATSQGLAGVRETQYF. The CDR3 DNA reads TGTGCCACCAGTCAGGGCCTAGCGGGGGTGCGAGAGACCCAGTACTTC. The chain employs TRBV10-3 and TRBJ2-5, with 10 nucleotides matching TRBD2. Per germline, CDR1 ENHRY and CDR2 SYGVKD. The CDR3 loop spans 16 amino acids.

This rearrangement joins TRBV5-4 to TRBJ2-1; TRBD1 matches 9 bases. Trimming removed 4 bases from V and 0 bases from J; junction bases left unmatched: 5. Germline CDR1 SGHNT, CDR2 YYREEE (reference sequence). The CDR3 runs to 16 residues. CDR3 in DNA: TGTGCCAGCAGCCGGGACAGGGCTAGCTCCTACAATGAGCAGTTCTTC. This sequence encodes CASSRDRASSYNEQFF.

This chain joins TRBV3-1 (or the pseudogene TRBV3-2) and TRBJ1-2; no clear D gene. The germline V and J ends were trimmed by 3 bases and 2 bases, with 7 bases remaining between them. The CDR3 extends over 13 amino acids. The V gene's germline CDR1 is LGHDT and CDR2 YNNKEL (reference sequence). CDR3 sequence: CASSQNSNYGYTF. The CDR3, as DNA: TGTGCCAGCAGCCAGAACAGCAACTATGGCTACACCTTC.

The V gene is TRBV2, the J gene TRBJ2-7, with D hard to call. Germline lookup yields CDR1 SNHLY and CDR2 FYNNEI. This CDR3 comprises 11 residues. The V and J ends lost 6 bases and 3 bases respectively, with 6 bases between them. The CDR3 sequence: CASSPGYEQYF. DNA for the CDR3: TGTGCCAGCAGCCCAGGCTACGAGCAGTACTTC.

The genes are TRBV18 and TRBJ1-4; D perhaps matches TRBD1 (5 bases). This CDR3 comprises 17 residues. CDR1 and CDR2 (germline): KGHSH, LQKENI. V lost 4 bases, J lost 5 bases, and 20 bases lay in between. Here the CDR3 reads CASSLQAPGSPNEKLFF. In DNA, the CDR3 is TGTGCCAGCTCACTACAGGCCCCAGGGTCGCCAAATGAAAAACTGTTTTTT. The full variable domain, its missing parts supplied by reference TRBV18 and TRBJ1-4, is NAGVMQNPRHLVRRRGQEARLRCSPMKGHSHVYWYRQLPEEGLKFMVYLQKENIIDESGMPKERFSAEFPKEGPSILRIQQVVRGDSAAYFCASSLQAPGSPNEKLFFGSGTQLSVL.

Only a few counts were recorded for this clone. The CDR3 DNA follows: TGTGCCAGCTCACCAGGGACAGTTACCTACGAGCAGTACTTC. It is translated as CASSPGTVTYEQYF. The chain combines TRBV18 with TRBJ2-7; 7 bases are shared with TRBD1. In germline, CDR1 is KGHSH, CDR2 LQKENI. V trimming: 2 bases; J trimming: 2 bases; junction bases outside the gene matches: 3. This CDR3 has 14 amino acids.

The gene calls are TRBV30 and TRBJ2-7; weak D call: TRBD1 (6 bases). Looked up from germline, CDR1 is GTSNPN and CDR2 is SVGIG (reference sequence). The CDR3 extends over 13 amino acids. With 0 bases removed from V and 4 bases from J, the gap between germline ends came to 10 bases. The DNA of the CDR3 is TGTGCCTGGAGTGTTCTGACAGGATACGAGCAGTACTTC. Translated, it gives CAWSVLTGYEQYF.

This chain uses TRBV5-4 with TRBJ1-2; D is possibly TRBD1 (5 bases). The V gene's germline CDR1 is SGHNT and CDR2 YYREEE (reference sequence). This CDR3 comprises 16 residues. Trimming removed 4 bases at V and 5 bases at J, with 21 bases between. The DNA for the CDR3 is TGTGCCAGCAGCAGAAAGGGGAGTCCGGTTGAATATGGCTACACCTTC. This gives the protein CASSRKGSPVEYGYTF.

The chain is built from TRBV12-3 or TRBV12-4 and TRBJ1-1; D ambiguous. With 5 bases removed from V and 4 bases from J, the gap between germline ends came to 8 bases. CDR3 size: 12 residues. The CDR3: CASSPLATEAFF. CDR3 nucleotide sequence: TGTGCCAGCAGTCCCCTAGCCACTGAAGCTTTCTTT.

This clone was seen only a few times. Other DNA sequences in the same sample also yield this CDR3. The chain employs TRBV3-1 (or the pseudogene TRBV3-2) and TRBJ1-2, with 11 bases identical to TRBD1. CDR1 and CDR2 from the germline V gene are LGHDT and YNNKEL (reference sequence). Trimming cost V 4 bases and J 4 bases; bases outside gene matches: 2. The CDR3 contains 14 residues. CDR3 sequence (DNA): TGTGCCAGCAGCCTCGGGACAGGGGGCTATGGCTACACCTTC. Protein sequence: CASSLGTGGYGYTF.

This rearrangement joins TRBV28 to TRBJ1-6; D gene ambiguous. In germline, CDR1 is MDHEN, CDR2 SYDVKM. V was pared by 0 bases and J by 5 bases, with 5 bases between. The CDR3 loop spans 14 amino acids. CDR3 sequence (DNA): TGTGCCAGCAGTTTATGGGCAGATAATTCACCCCTCCACTTT. It yields the protein CASSLWADNSPLHF. Full variable domain (outside the CDR3, taken from reference TRBV28 and TRBJ1-6): DVKVTQSSRYLVKRTGEKVFLECVQDMDHENMFWYRQDPGLGLRLIYFSYDVKMKEKGDIPEGYSVSREKKERFSLILESASTNQTSMYLCASSLWADNSPLHFGNGTRLTVT.

J is TRBJ2-3 and V is TRBV5-1; maybe TRBD1 (5 bases). V was shortened by 2 bases and J by 6 bases, with 13 bases between the two germline ends. The V gene's germline CDR1 is SGHRS and CDR2 YFSETQ. This CDR3 has 14 amino acids. The CDR3 loop reads CASSFGQGADTQYF. CDR3 DNA: TGCGCCAGCAGCTTTGGGCAGGGTGCGGATACGCAGTATTTT.

The genes are TRBV23-1 and TRBJ1-3; D ambiguous. TRBV23-1 is given ORF status, its function remaining uncertain. The CDR3 totals 16 residues. The V and J ends lost 2 bases and 4 bases respectively, with 15 bases between them. Written as DNA, the CDR3 is TGCGCCAGCAGTCAAGGGGTATGCGGCACCGGAAACACCATATATTTT. It specifies CASSQGVCGTGNTIYF.

This clone was found a few times. The chain has TRBV5-1 and TRBJ1-5; no clear D. This CDR3 region has 14 residues. With 4 bases removed from V and 1 base from J, the gap between germline ends came to 9 bases. CDR1 is SGHRS, CDR2 YFSETQ, per germline. This CDR3 reads CASSPDGSNQPQHF. The CDR3 nucleotides read TGCGCCAGCAGCCCGGACGGGAGCAATCAGCCCCAGCATTTT.

This clone is a singleton in its sample. This chain connects TRBV19 to TRBJ1-5; D gene unclear. V was shortened by 0 bases and J by 6 bases, with 6 bases between the two germline ends. Germline loops: CDR1 LNHDA, CDR2 SQIVND (reference sequence). This CDR3 has 13 amino acids. The CDR3 region has the DNA TGTGCCAGTAGTATAGAGTCGTCTCAGCCCCAGCATTTT. This translates into CASSIESSQPQHF.

This clone has a single count. This chain links TRBV29-1 with TRBJ2-7; TRBD2 matches 8 bases. CDR3 size: 15 residues. Germline CDR1 and CDR2: SQVTM and ANQGSEA. Unmatched junction bases numbered 7, after V lost 3 bases and J lost 0 bases. CDR3 sequence reads: CSVDSGLAGSYEQYF. CDR3 nucleotides: TGCAGCGTTGATAGTGGGCTAGCGGGCTCCTACGAGCAGTACTTC.